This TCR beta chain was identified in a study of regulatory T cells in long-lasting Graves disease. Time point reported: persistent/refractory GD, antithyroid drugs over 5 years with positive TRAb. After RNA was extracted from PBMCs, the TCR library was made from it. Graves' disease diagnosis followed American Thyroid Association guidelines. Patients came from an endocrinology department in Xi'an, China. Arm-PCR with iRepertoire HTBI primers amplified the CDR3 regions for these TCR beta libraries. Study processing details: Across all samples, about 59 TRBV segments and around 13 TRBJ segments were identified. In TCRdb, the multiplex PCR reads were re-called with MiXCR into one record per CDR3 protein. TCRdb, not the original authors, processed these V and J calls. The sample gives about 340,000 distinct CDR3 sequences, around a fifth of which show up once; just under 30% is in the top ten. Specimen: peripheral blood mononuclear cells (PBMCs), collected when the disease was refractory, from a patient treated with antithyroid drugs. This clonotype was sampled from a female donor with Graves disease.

In DNA, the CDR3 is TGTGCCAGCAGTGAATTTAGCGGGAGAAGCACAGATACGCAGTATTTT. Protein sequence: CASSEFSGRSTDTQYF. V and J are TRBV6-1 and TRBJ2-3; 9 nucleotides align to TRBD2. Germline values: CDR1 MNHNS, CDR2 SASEGT. The CDR3 covers 16 residues. The V and J ends lost 2 bases and 0 bases, in that order; junction bases with no gene match: 3.